This passage covers 27 T cell receptor beta chains from one sample sequenced in a study of beta chain features in type 1 diabetes. The entirety of the isolated RNA underwent reverse transcription, so expressed TCRB transcripts were sequenced. Here immunoSEQ multiplex PCR was the method, and the copy in TCRdb shows in-frame clones only, minus some. The sample lists roughly 500,000 clones, roughly 31% occurring once. The material sequenced was naive CD4+ T cells from blood. The receptors were sampled from a man between 18 and 29 years old in good health.

CDR3 loop: CASSLATSGRGVPYEQYF. Written as DNA, the CDR3 is TGTGCCAGCAGCTTAGCGACTAGCGGGAGGGGCGTACCGTACGAGCAGTACTTC. The chain combines TRBV7-9 with TRBJ2-7; 14 nucleotides agree with TRBD2. The CDR3 contains 18 residues. CDR1 is SEHNR and CDR2 is FQNEAQ in the germline V gene (reference sequence). Trimming at V came to 0 bases and at J to 4 bases, leaving 8 bases not matched to a gene.

As regards this clone: At one end, the junction sequence differs from germline, possibly due to a read error. The chain combines TRBV7-7 with TRBJ2-1; D ambiguous. The CDR3 consists of 13 residues. Looked up from germline, CDR1 is SSHAT and CDR2 is FNYEAQ (reference sequence). The DNA of the CDR3 is TGTGCTAGCAGCTTCGACCAGTTCAATGAGCAGTTCTTC. Protein sequence: CASSFDQFNEQFF.

This sequence joins TRBV9 and TRBJ2-1; 13 bases map to TRBD2. Trimming took 7 bases from V and 8 from J; bases not matched to a gene: 9. The CDR3 extends over 15 amino acids. Per the germline V gene, CDR1 is SGDLS and CDR2 is YYNGEE. The CDR3 region is CASGTSGKAQDEQFF. Written as DNA, the CDR3 is TGTGCCAGCGGGACTAGCGGGAAAGCCCAAGATGAGCAGTTCTTC.

The rearrangement links TRBV6-5 to TRBJ2-4; TRBD1 or TRBD2 may be the D gene (6 bases each). V lost 2 bases and J 2 bases, leaving 10 bases between the germline ends. The CDR3 loop spans 15 amino acids. The germline V gene has CDR1 MNHEY and CDR2 SVGAGI. The CDR3 sequence is CASSYPGDTKNIQYF. The DNA of the CDR3 is TGTGCCAGCAGTTACCCGGGGGACACCAAAAACATTCAGTACTTC.

This clone has just a few counts. J is TRBJ2-7 and V is TRBV19; D is uncertain. The CDR3 is 11 residues long. Germline CDR1 is LNHDA and CDR2 is SQIVND (reference sequence). V was cut by 3 bases and J by 7 bases, with 7 bases left in between. Written as DNA, the CDR3 is TGTGCCAGTAGTATTGGCAGAGAGCAGTACTTC. It specifies CASSIGREQYF.

Only a few counts were recorded for this clone. The genes are TRBV7-2 and TRBJ2-4; TRBD2 agrees at 9 bases. CDR1 SGHTA and CDR2 FQGNSA come from the germline V gene. This CDR3 has 13 residues. J gave up 14 bases and V 5 bases, and 10 bases lay outside the gene matches. The CDR3 coding sequence is TGTGCCAGCAGCCCACTCTCTAGCGGGACGAAGTACTTC. The encoded protein is CASSPLSSGTKYF. Using reference TRBV7-2 and TRBJ2-4 for the parts outside the CDR3, the full variable domain is GAGVSQSPSNKVTEKGKDVELRCDPISGHTALYWYRQSLGQGLEFLIYFQGNSAPDKSGLPSDRFSAERTGGSVSTLTIQRTQQEDSAVYLCASSPLSSGTKYFGAGTRLSVL.

This clone is a singleton in its sample. Other DNA sequences from this sample encode an identical CDR3 as well. The V call is TRBV20-1, the J call TRBJ1-1; no reliable D call. The germline V gene encodes CDR1 DFQATT and CDR2 SNEGSKA (reference sequence). The V and J ends lost 6 bases and 2 bases respectively, with 4 bases between them. This CDR3 is built from 10 residues. CDR3 in amino acids: CSARNTEAFF. The CDR3 nucleotides are TGCAGTGCCAGAAACACTGAAGCTTTCTTT.

A word on this clone: Other DNA sequences within the sample encode an identical CDR3. V gene TRBV7-2 combines with J gene TRBJ2-7; D is perhaps TRBD1 (6 bases). Germline V CDR1 and CDR2: SGHTA, FQGNSA. V lost 3 bases and J lost 0, with 9 bases in between. The CDR3 has 14 amino acids. CDR3 sequence reads: CASSLDRFSYEQYF. The DNA of the CDR3 is TGTGCCAGCAGCTTGGACAGATTCTCCTACGAGCAGTACTTC.

This sequence joins TRBV25-1 and TRBJ2-5; D is ambiguous. The germline V and J ends were trimmed by 0 bases and 4 bases, with 9 bases remaining between them. Germline V gene data show CDR1 as MGHDK and CDR2 as SYGVNS. CDR3 size: 14 residues. The CDR3 DNA reads as TGTGCCAGCAGTGAATATTCGGGTAGAGAGACCCAGTACTTC. Residues: CASSEYSGRETQYF. Complete variable domain (other parts from reference TRBV25-1 and TRBJ2-5): EADIYQTPRYLVIGTGKKITLECSQTMGHDKMYWYQQDPGMELHLIHYSYGVNSTEKGDLSSESTVSRIRTEHFPLTLESARPSHTSQYLCASSEYSGRETQYFGPGTRLLVL.

V gene TRBV6-1 combines with J gene TRBJ2-1, with 12 nucleotides matching TRBD2. The germline gives CDR1 MNHNS, CDR2 SASEGT. CDR3 length: 15 residues. Trimming took 4 bases from V and 4 from J; bases not matched to a gene: 2. The DNA of the CDR3 is TGTGCCAGCAGTGGCACTAGCGGGAGGTACAATGAGCAGTTCTTC. Its translation is CASSGTSGRYNEQFF.

A few counts support this clone. The genes are TRBV30 and TRBJ2-5; tentative D call: TRBD2 (6 bases). The V gene lost 4 bases and the J gene lost 4 bases, with 19 bases spanning the gap. The CDR3 length is 15 residues. Per germline, CDR1 GTSNPN and CDR2 SVGIG (reference sequence). DNA for the CDR3: TGTGCCTGGAATACGGGAGTAGGGGCTCCAGAGACCCAGTACTTC. Translating gives CAWNTGVGAPETQYF.

This chain uses TRBV27 with TRBJ2-2; a possible D gene is TRBD1 (5 bases). Germline lookup yields CDR1 MNHEY and CDR2 SMNVEV (reference sequence). V lost 1 base, J lost 1 base, and 10 bases lay in between. The CDR3 is 16 residues long. CDR3 in amino acids: CASSLFGRENTGELFF. DNA for the CDR3: TGTGCCAGCAGTTTATTCGGCAGGGAGAACACCGGGGAGCTGTTTTTT.

The chain carries TRBV7-6 and TRBJ2-7; the D is unclear. The V gene's germline CDR1 is SGHVS and CDR2 FNYEAQ. The V and J ends lost 0 bases and 7 bases respectively, with 13 bases between them. CDR3 length: 14 residues. This CDR3 reads CASSLAGSLDEQYF. The CDR3, as DNA: TGTGCCAGCAGCTTAGCCGGGTCCCTCGATGAGCAGTACTTC.

The sample holds a few counts of this clone. J is TRBJ2-6 and V is TRBV29-1; D remains unclear. CDR1 SQVTM and CDR2 ANQGSEA come from the germline V gene. CDR3 size: 12 residues. V lost 7 bases, J lost 4 bases, and 8 bases lay in between. The CDR3 sequence is CSAMSGANVLTF. The CDR3 DNA reads as TGCAGCGCCATGTCCGGGGCCAACGTCCTGACTTTC. The full variable domain, its missing parts supplied by reference TRBV29-1 and TRBJ2-6, is SAVISQKPSRDICQRGTSLTIQCQVDSQVTMMFWYRQQPGQSLTLIATANQGSEATYESGFVIDKFPISRPNLTFSTLTVSNMSPEDSSIYLCSAMSGANVLTFGAGSRLTVL.

This sequence joins TRBV7-9 and TRBJ2-5; 10 bases align to TRBD1. This CDR3 spans 14 amino acids. Germline-derived CDR1 and CDR2 are SEHNR and FQNEAQ (reference sequence). The J segment lost 3 bases and the V segment lost 5 bases, leaving 3 bases of the junction unmatched. The CDR3 spells CASSRDRGKETQYF. Here the CDR3 DNA reads TGTGCCAGCAGCCGGGACAGGGGAAAAGAGACCCAGTACTTC.

The V gene is TRBV7-9, the J gene TRBJ2-5; D gene uncertain. CDR3 length: 12 amino acids. CDR1 and CDR2 from the germline V gene are SEHNR and FQNEAQ (reference sequence). Between the trimmed V and J ends, which lost 4 bases and 5 bases, there was a span of 8 bases. This CDR3 reads CASSSSGETQYF. In nucleotides, the CDR3 is TGTGCCAGCAGCTCCTCCGGGGAGACCCAGTACTTC.

This clone appeared a few times. This rearrangement joins TRBV5-6 to TRBJ2-2; no definite D call. Germline CDR1 and CDR2: SGHDT and YYEEEE. Trimming took 3 bases from V and 4 from J, leaving 1 base between them. This CDR3 comprises 11 residues. The DNA for the CDR3 is TGTGCCAGCAGCTCCACCGGGGAGCTGTTTTTT. This encodes CASSSTGELFF.

The chain couples TRBV14 to TRBJ1-1; TRBD1 is a possible D gene (5 bases). V lost 3 bases, J lost 7 bases, and 12 bases lay in between. The CDR3 extends over 13 amino acids. From germline, CDR1 is SGHDN and CDR2 FVKESK. Here the CDR3 reads CASSHRRRGEAFF. DNA of the CDR3: TGTGCCAGCAGCCACCGCCGAAGGGGTGAAGCTTTCTTT.

CDR3 sequence: CASRGLAGVTDTQYF. CDR3 nucleotide sequence: TGTGCCAGCAGGGGACTAGCGGGGGTCACAGATACGCAGTATTTT. The chain uses TRBV25-1 and TRBJ2-3; 14 bases align to TRBD2. Per germline, CDR1 MGHDK and CDR2 SYGVNS. V was pared by 6 bases and J by 2 bases, with 1 base of the junction left unmatched. The CDR3 covers 15 residues.

The rearrangement joins TRBV28 to TRBJ2-1, with 11 positions matching TRBD2. V shed 1 base, J shed 6 bases, and the junction held 8 bases outside the gene matches. Germline V lookup: CDR1 MDHEN, CDR2 SYDVKM. This CDR3 region has 17 residues. The CDR3 DNA reads as TGTGCCAGCAGTTTATTCCAGGGACTAGCGGAGGTCAATGAGCAGTTCTTC. It yields the protein CASSLFQGLAEVNEQFF.

This sequence joins TRBV25-1 and TRBJ1-3; a weak D match, TRBD1 (5 bases). The CDR3 length is 15 residues. Per the germline V gene, CDR1 is MGHDK and CDR2 is SYGVNS. The V end was cut by 4 bases, the J end by 2 bases, with 12 bases between. Written as DNA, the CDR3 is TGTGCCAGCAGTGCGGTCGGCAGGGCTGGAAACACCATATATTTT. Translated, it gives CASSAVGRAGNTIYF.

This clone has only a few counts. V gene TRBV30 combines with J gene TRBJ2-7; D perhaps matches TRBD2 (6 bases). The CDR3 runs to 13 residues. V was shortened by 4 bases and J by 2 bases, with 12 bases between the two germline ends. The germline V gene encodes CDR1 GTSNPN and CDR2 SVGIG (reference sequence). The DNA for the CDR3 is TGTGCCTGGATGGGGGGAGCCACCTACGAGCAGTACTTC. Amino acids: CAWMGGATYEQYF.

The chain carries TRBV14 and TRBJ2-6; 9 bases line up with TRBD1. CDR1 and CDR2 (germline): SGHDN, FVKESK. The CDR3 totals 18 residues. V lost 2 bases and J lost 0; bases outside the gene matches: 5. CDR3 in amino acids: CASSQLGQGSSGANVLTF. Written as DNA, the CDR3 is TGTGCCAGCAGCCAACTGGGACAGGGAAGCTCTGGGGCCAACGTCCTGACTTTC.

The CDR3 DNA is TGTGCCTGTAGGGGACGGACTAATGAAAAACTGTTTTTT. Translating it yields CACRGRTNEKLFF. The J gene is TRBJ1-4, the V gene TRBV30; D possibly corresponds to TRBD1 (5 bases). CDR1 GTSNPN and CDR2 SVGIG come from the germline V gene (reference sequence). V gave up 6 bases and J gave up 2 bases, with 10 bases separating them. The CDR3 length is 13 residues. Variable domain in full (rest from reference TRBV30 and TRBJ1-4): SQTIHQWPATLVQPVGSPLSLECTVEGTSNPNLYWYRQAAGRGLQLLFYSVGIGQISSEVPQNLSASRPQDRQFILSSKKLLLSDSGFYLCACRGRTNEKLFFGSGTQLSVL.

This chain uses TRBV18 with TRBJ2-7; 8 nucleotides match TRBD1. This CDR3 spans 14 amino acids. With 6 bases clipped from V and 3 bases from J, the junction kept 7 bases outside the gene matches. Germline CDR1 reads KGHSH; CDR2 reads LQKENI. The DNA of the CDR3 is TGTGCCAGCTCGCTGGACAGGGCGAGCTACGAGCAGTACTTC. This translates into CASSLDRASYEQYF.

This chain joins TRBV5-1 and TRBJ2-1, with D unresolved. CDR1 and CDR2 (germline): SGHRS, YFSETQ. The CDR3 is made up of 12 amino acids. V was cut by 4 bases and J by 6 bases, with 8 bases left in between. The CDR3 region is CASSRDSNEQFF. CDR3 in DNA: TGCGCCAGCAGCCGAGATTCCAATGAGCAGTTCTTC. Using reference TRBV5-1 and TRBJ2-1 for the parts outside the CDR3, the full variable domain is KAGVTQTPRYLIKTRGQQVTLSCSPISGHRSVSWYQQTPGQGLQFLFEYFSETQRNKGNFPGRFSGRQFSNSRSEMNVSTLELGDSALYLCASSRDSNEQFFGPGTRLTVL.

Comments on this clone: Other DNA sequences in this sample translate to the same CDR3. The chain employs TRBV7-9 and TRBJ2-1; D perhaps matches TRBD2 (5 bases). CDR1 and CDR2 from the germline V gene are SEHNR and FQNEAQ (reference sequence). V was pared by 1 base and J by 3 bases, with 10 bases between. CDR3 length: 15 residues. The CDR3 region is CASSLVSVIYNEQFF. The CDR3, as DNA: TGTGCCAGCAGCTTAGTTAGCGTCATCTACAATGAGCAGTTCTTC.